This T cell receptor beta chain was obtained from a study of blood T cells in healthy people across ages. In germline, CDR1 is MGHRA, CDR2 YSYEKL. This CDR3 contains 16 residues. Using a J-beta primer mix together with a sample-barcoded 5' primer, a second PCR was run for about 7 to 12 cycles. Each cDNA was tagged by a template-switch adaptor containing 12 random nucleotides. TCRdb analysed the 5' RACE reads with MiXCR anew, one entry per CDR3 protein. The table has about a million distinct CDR3 sequences, about 48% seen once. The specimen sequenced was blood. The receptor comes from a man younger than 45 in good health. V usage is TRBV4-1 and J usage is TRBJ2-5; the D gene could be TRBD1 or TRBD2 (7 bases each). The J call may not be correct, given that the DNA end is closer to TRBJ2-7. The CDR3 nucleotides read TGCGCCAGCAGCCGCCTAACTAGCGAGGGGGCCCACGAGCAGTACTTC. This gives the protein CASSRLTSEGAHEQYF.